This TCR beta chain is drawn from a study of post-analysis software for immune sequencing data (dated by TCRdb to the mid-2010s). About the investigation overall: Disease courses on record covered relapsing-remitting, secondary progressive and progressive-relapsing multiple sclerosis, though some patients had no subtype annotation. The patient repertoires were compared against around eleven previously published healthy control repertoires obtained from donors aged 6 to 25 years. A subset of samples was prepared in parallel using single-end sample barcoding, then pooled and co-amplified after Illumina adapter ligation. Broader findings and caveats from the paper: Patients showed significantly higher frequencies than controls for a few TRBV segments, among them TRBV5-6, TRBV5-1 and TRBV20-1. The control group was slightly older than the multiple sclerosis patient group. When samples were clustered directly using the F measure, samples prepared in the same batch co-clustered strongly, which prompted a batch-effect correction. Significantly lower normalized Chao1 diversity was found in multiple sclerosis patients than in controls, suggesting substantial peripheral T-cell clonal expansion.

V lost 4 bases and J lost 5 bases; the stretch between them is 11 bases long. Inclusive of the bounding cysteine and phenylalanine, the CDR3 is 12 residues long. CDR3 DNA is the only sequence kept; it has 36 bases, read in frame from the first base. Looking up the germline V gene yields CDR1 SQVTM and CDR2 ANQGSEA. To demonstrate the VDJtools post-analysis software, TCR beta repertoires were profiled from the peripheral blood of 10 to 15 young patients with multiple sclerosis. The patients with multiple sclerosis were children and adolescents between about 6 and 17 years of age. About this clonotype: Its antigen has not been determined. Base qualities are not recorded, but no much larger clone differs from it by a single base.

Libraries came from PCR. Sequencer: Illumina HiSeq 2500. Unique molecular identifiers were incorporated into TCR beta cDNA libraries to reduce PCR and sequencing biases. Per 1 to 10 million input T cells, roughly 0.5 million cDNA molecules were obtained, such that each molecule approximated one T cell. Patient libraries were prepared and sequenced with the same protocol used for the earlier healthy control dataset. Within a given batch, samples were prepared together, multiplexed and sequenced on the same HiSeq lane. Per the authors' processing: MIGEC handled the raw barcoded reads, throwing out single-read molecular identifier groups before consensus assembly and CDR3 extraction. Clonotype tables were post-analysed with VDJtools, normalizing diversity by down-sampling all datasets to the smallest sample size. To correct batch-related cross-sample contamination, repertoire overlap clustering matched CDR3 amino acid sequences but not nucleotide sequences. TCRdb reanalyzed the raw reads on its own, using fastp at Q25 for trimming and MiXCR for clone calling, and kept in-frame beta chains. Each entry merges the rows of one CDR3 protein and shows their most common DNA and genes. TCRdb's processing, not the authors', yielded these V and J calls. For this sample the table gives about 430,000 distinct CDR3 sequences, of which 39% were detected only once. The ten largest clones capture approximately 7.7% of the sample.

The sequence is built from TRBV29-1 and TRBJ2-5; the D segment might be TRBD1 or TRBD2, since each matches 5 bases. Sequencing was carried out using blood. The sequence came from a girl aged 2 to 10 with multiple sclerosis. The CDR3 protein sequence reads: CSVGGPWETQYF. The nucleotides read TGCAGCGTTGGGGGACCTTGGGAGACCCAGTACTTC.